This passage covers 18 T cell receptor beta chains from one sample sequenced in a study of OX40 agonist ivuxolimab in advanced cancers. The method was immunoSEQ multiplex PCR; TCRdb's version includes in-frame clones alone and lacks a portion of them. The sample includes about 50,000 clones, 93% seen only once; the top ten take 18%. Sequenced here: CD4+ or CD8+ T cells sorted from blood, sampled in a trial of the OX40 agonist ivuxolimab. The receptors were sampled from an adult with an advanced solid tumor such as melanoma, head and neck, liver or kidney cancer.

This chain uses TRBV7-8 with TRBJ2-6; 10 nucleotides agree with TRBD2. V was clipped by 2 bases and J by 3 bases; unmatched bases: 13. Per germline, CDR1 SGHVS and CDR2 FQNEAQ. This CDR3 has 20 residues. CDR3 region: CASSLSLAGGSGYGANVLTF. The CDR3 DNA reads TGTGCCAGCAGCTTATCCTTAGCGGGAGGTTCCGGCTATGGGGCCAACGTCCTGACTTTC.

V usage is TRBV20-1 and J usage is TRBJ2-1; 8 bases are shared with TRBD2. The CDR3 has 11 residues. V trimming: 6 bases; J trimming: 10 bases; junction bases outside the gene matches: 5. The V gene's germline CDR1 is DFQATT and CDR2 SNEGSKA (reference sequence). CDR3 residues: CSASGTREQFF. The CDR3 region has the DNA TGCAGTGCCTCTGGGACTAGAGAGCAGTTCTTC.

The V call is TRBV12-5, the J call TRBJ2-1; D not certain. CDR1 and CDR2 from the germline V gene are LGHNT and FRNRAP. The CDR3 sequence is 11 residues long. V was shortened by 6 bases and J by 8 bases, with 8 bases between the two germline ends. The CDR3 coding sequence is TGTGCTAGTGGCCCGCCCCATGAGCAGTTCTTC. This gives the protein CASGPPHEQFF.

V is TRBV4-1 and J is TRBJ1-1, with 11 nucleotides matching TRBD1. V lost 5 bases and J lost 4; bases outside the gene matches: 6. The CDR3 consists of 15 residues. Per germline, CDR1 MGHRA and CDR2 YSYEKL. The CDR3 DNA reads TGCGCCAGCAGCGGGGGACAGGGGGTTGGCACTGAAGCTTTCTTT. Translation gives CASSGGQGVGTEAFF.

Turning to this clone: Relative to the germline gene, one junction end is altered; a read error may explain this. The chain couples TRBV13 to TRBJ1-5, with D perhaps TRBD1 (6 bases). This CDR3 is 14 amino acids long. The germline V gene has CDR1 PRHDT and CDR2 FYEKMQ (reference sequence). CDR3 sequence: CASSIGGLNQPQHF. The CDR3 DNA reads TGTGCCAGCAGCATAGGGGGTCTCAATCAGCCCCAGCATTTT.

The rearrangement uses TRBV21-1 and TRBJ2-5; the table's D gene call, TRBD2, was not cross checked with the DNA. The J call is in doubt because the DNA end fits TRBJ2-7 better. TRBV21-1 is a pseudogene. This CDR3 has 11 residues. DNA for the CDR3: TGTGCCAGCAGCAACTCCTACGAGCAGTACTTC. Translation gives CASSNSYEQYF.

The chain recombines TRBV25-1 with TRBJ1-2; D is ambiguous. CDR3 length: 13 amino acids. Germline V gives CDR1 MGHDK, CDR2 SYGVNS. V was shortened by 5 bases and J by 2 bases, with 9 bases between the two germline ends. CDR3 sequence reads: CASSSRRNYGYTF. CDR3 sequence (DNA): TGTGCCAGCAGTTCCCGCAGAAACTATGGCTACACCTTC.

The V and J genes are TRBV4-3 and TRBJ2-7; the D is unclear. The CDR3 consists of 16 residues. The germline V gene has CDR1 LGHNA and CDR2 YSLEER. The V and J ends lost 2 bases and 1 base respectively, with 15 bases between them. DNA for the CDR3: TGCGCCAGCAGCCAACTTTACCCTCTCCCTTCCTACGAGCAGTACTTC. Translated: CASSQLYPLPSYEQYF.

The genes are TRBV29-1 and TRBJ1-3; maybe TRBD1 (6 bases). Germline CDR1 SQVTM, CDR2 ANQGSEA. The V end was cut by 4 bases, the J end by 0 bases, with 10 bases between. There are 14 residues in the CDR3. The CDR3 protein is CSVADSTSGNTIYF. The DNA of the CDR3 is TGCAGCGTTGCGGACAGTACCTCTGGAAACACCATATATTTT.

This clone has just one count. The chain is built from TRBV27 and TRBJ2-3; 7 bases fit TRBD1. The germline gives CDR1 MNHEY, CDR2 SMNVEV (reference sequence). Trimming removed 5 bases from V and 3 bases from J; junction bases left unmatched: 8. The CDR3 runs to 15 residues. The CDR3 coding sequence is TGTGCCAGCAGTCCTCGACAGGGATGGACAGATACGCAGTATTTT. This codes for CASSPRQGWTDTQYF.

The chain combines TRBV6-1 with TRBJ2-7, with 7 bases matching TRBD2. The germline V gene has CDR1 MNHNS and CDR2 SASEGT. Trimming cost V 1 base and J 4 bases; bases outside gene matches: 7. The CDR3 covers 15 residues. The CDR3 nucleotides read TGTGCCAGCAGTGAAGGGGGTAGCGGGTTTTACGAGCAGTACTTC. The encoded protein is CASSEGGSGFYEQYF.

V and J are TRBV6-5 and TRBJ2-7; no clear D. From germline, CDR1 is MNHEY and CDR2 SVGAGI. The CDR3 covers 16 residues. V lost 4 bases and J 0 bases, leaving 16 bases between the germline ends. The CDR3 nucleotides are TGTGCCAGCAGTTCCCCTGGACCCTTAGCCTCCTACGAGCAGTACTTC. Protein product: CASSSPGPLASYEQYF.

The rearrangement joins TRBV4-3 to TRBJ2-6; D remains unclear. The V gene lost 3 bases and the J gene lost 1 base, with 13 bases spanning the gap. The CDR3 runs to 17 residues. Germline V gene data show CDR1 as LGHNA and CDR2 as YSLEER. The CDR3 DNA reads TGCGCCAGCAGCCACGGCAAAAGTGGATCTGGGGCCAACGTCCTGACTTTC. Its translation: CASSHGKSGSGANVLTF.

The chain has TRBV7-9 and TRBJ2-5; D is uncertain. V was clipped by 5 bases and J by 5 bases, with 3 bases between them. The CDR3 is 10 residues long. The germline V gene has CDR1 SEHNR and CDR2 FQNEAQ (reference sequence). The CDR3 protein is CASSPETQYF. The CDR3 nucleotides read TGTGCCAGCAGCCCGGAGACCCAGTACTTC.

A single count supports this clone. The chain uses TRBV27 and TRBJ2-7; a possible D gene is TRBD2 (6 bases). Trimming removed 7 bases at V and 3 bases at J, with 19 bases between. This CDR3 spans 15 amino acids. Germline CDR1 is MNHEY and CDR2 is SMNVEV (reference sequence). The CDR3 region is CASTFYHGRGYEQYF. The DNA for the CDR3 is TGTGCCAGCACCTTTTATCACGGGAGAGGCTACGAGCAGTACTTC.

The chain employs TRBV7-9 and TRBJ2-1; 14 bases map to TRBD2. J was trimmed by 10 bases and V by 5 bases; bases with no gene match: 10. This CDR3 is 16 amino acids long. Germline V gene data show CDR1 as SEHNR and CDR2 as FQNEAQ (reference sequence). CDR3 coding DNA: TGTGCCAGCAGCCAATGGGGACTAGCGGGAGCGTTAGAGCAGTTCTTC. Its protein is CASSQWGLAGALEQFF.

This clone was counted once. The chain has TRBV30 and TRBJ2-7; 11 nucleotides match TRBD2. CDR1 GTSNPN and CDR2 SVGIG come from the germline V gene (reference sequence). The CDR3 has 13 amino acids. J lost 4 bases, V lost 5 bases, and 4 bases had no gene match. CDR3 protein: CAWGGLAGYEQYF. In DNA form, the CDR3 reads TGTGCCTGGGGAGGACTAGCGGGTTACGAGCAGTACTTC.

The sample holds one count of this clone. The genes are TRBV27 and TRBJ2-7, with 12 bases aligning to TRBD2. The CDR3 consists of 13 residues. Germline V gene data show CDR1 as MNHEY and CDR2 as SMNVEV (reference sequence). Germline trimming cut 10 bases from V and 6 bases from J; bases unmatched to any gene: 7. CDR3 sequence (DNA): TGTGCCACCTCTAGCGGGAGGGCCTCCGAGCAGTACTTC. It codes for CATSSGRASEQYF.